The entry below gives a single TCR beta chain sequence along with its context. The antigen is not known. The ends were cut back, 0 bases at V and 8 bases at J, with 14 bases in the middle. Per the germline V gene, CDR1 is LGHNA and CDR2 is YSLEER. The CDR3 is made up of 15 amino acids. PCR amplification relied on 60 Vbeta primers (plus 13 Jbeta primers). Profiled with immunoSEQ multiplex PCR; TCRdb holds only in-frame clones, not every one. This table has about 190,000 clones, about four fifths appearing once. This record belongs to a study of cytomegalovirus exposure and HLA in healthy donors. Broader study findings: In vitro experiments confirmed that a few CMV-associated chains were specific for CMV antigens.

Sequenced sample: PBMCs. This sequence was found in a man younger than 45 in good health and CMV-seropositive. The chain carries TRBV4-3 and TRBJ1-3, with a weak D call TRBD1 (5 bases). The CDR3 is CASSQEKGPFDTIYF. The CDR3 DNA reads TGCGCCAGCAGCCAAGAGAAGGGGCCCTTTGACACCATATATTTT.